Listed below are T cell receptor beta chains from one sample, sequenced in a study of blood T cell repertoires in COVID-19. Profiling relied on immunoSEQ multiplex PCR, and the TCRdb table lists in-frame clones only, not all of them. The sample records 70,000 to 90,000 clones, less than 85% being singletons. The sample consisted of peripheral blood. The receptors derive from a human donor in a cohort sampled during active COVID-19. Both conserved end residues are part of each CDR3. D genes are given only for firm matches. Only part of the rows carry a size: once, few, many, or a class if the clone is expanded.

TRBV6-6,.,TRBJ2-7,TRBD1,TGTGCCAGCAGTTCCCTCTCCTCCGGGACAGTCTACGAGCAGTACTTC,CASSSLSSGTVYEQYF
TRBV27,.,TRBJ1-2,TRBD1,TGTGCCAGCAGTTTAAAGGGGGCGTATGGCTACACCTTC,CASSLKGAYGYTF
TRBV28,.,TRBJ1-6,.,TGTGCCAGCAGTTTACGCGTTAATAATTCACCCCTCCACTTT,CASSLRVNNSPLHF
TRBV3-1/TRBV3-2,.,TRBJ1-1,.,TGTGCCAGCAGCCGAAGTAGGGGAGGGAACACTGAAGCTTTCTTT,CASSRSRGGNTEAFF
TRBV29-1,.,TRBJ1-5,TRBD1,TGCAGCGTTCGACAGGGAAGCAATCAGCCCCAGCATTTT,CSVRQGSNQPQHF
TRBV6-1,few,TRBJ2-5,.,TGTGCCAGCAGTGAATTTGGGGGCGAAGAGACCCAGTACTTC,CASSEFGGEETQYF
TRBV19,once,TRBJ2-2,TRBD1,TGTGCCAGTAGTATACAGGGGGCGCCTGGGGAGCTGTTTTTT,CASSIQGAPGELFF
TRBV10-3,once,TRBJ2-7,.,TGTGCCATCAGTGAGGGGAGGGGACAGGAGGATTGGGGTCGATACGAGCAGTACTTC,CAISEGRGQEDWGRYEQYF
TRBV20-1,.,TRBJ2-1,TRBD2,TGCAGTGCTAGTAGCGGGAGTGTCACTGAGCAGTTCTTC,CSASSGSVTEQFF
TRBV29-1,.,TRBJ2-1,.,TGCAGCGTTCGAGCAGGGGGGTTTGAGCAGTTCTTC,CSVRAGGFEQFF
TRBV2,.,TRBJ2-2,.,TGTGCCAGCAGTGTCGACAGGAACACCGGGGAGCTGTTTTTT,CASSVDRNTGELFF
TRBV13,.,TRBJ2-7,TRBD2,TGTGCCAGCAGCTCCGGGACTAGCGGTGCTGAGCAGTACTTC,CASSSGTSGAEQYF